The T cell receptor beta chain under discussion was sequenced for a study of T cells after yellow fever vaccination. This clonotype has just a few counts. V lost 2 bases to trimming and J lost 5 bases; unmatched junction nucleotides: 6. The length of the CDR3 is 14 residues. Germline V lookup: CDR1 SQVTM, CDR2 ANQGSEA. TCRdb re-called the 5' RACE reads through MiXCR, storing one row per CDR3 protein. The data show some 300,000 distinct CDR3 sequences, approximately 8% seen once. V gene TRBV29-1 combines with J gene TRBJ2-3, with 8 positions matching TRBD1. Sequenced material: PBMCs, taken about 41 days after the first yellow fever vaccination. The source of this sequence is a young man who received the YFV17D yellow fever vaccine. CDR3 nucleotide sequence: TGCAGCGTTGAAAAGGACAGGGCGGGAGATACGCAGTATTTT. Amino acids: CSVEKDRAGDTQYF.